This is a list of T cell receptor beta chains from one sample in a study of cytomegalovirus exposure and HLA in healthy donors. Generated by immunoSEQ multiplex PCR, the TCRdb table keeps only in-frame clones and is missing some. The sample lists more than 100,000 clones, about three fifths occurring once. The sequenced material came from PBMCs. These receptors were taken from a woman aged 40-49 years in good health and CMV-seropositive. CDR3s include the opening cysteine and the closing phenylalanine or tryptophan. D genes are given only for firm matches. Size is omitted from some rows. Given values are once, few, many or a class for expanded clones.

v_call,clone_size,d_call,j_call,cdr3_nt,cdr3_aa
TRBV27,-,-,TRBJ2-5,TGTGCCAGCAGTTTACTCAGGGGAGGGGAGACCCAGTACTTC,CASSLLRGGETQYF
TRBV19,-,TRBD2,TRBJ2-1,TGTGCCAGTAGTGCTCCTAGCGGGGGTTTATCCTACAATGAGCAGTTCTTC,CASSAPSGGLSYNEQFF
TRBV5-1,-,TRBD2,TRBJ2-7,TGCGCCAGCAGCTTGGGACTAGCGGGAGGCGACGAGCAGTACTTC,CASSLGLAGGDEQYF
TRBV29-1,-,TRBD1,TRBJ2-7,TGCAGCGTTGAATTCGGGACAGGGGGAAGCAAGTACTTC,CSVEFGTGGSKYF
TRBV28,-,TRBD2,TRBJ2-3,TGTGCCAGCAGCCGGACTAGTGAGGGTACGCAGTATTTT,CASSRTSEGTQYF
TRBV5-1,few,-,TRBJ1-6,TGCGCCAGCAGCAAGGAGGTAGATAATTCACCCCTCCACTTT,CASSKEVDNSPLHF
TRBV6-1,-,TRBD1,TRBJ2-7,TGTGCCAGCAGTGGGGGGACAGGACACTACGAGCAGTACTTC,CASSGGTGHYEQYF
TRBV12-5,once,TRBD1,TRBJ2-7,TGTGCTAGTGGCATAAGGACAGGGGGCAACGAGCAGTACTTC,CASGIRTGGNEQYF
TRBV7-6,-,TRBD2,TRBJ2-1,TGTGCCAGCAACGGGGGACTAGCGGGGGGTTTCAATGAGCAGTTCTTC,CASNGGLAGGFNEQFF
TRBV15,-,-,TRBJ1-4,TGTGCCACCAGCAGAGATAGGGGGGGCAATGGGGAAAAACTGTTTTTT,CATSRDRGGNGEKLFF
TRBV10-2,-,TRBD2,TRBJ2-4,TGCGCCAGCCGAGAACTAGCGGGGCTAGCCAAAAACATTCAGTACTTC,CASRELAGLAKNIQYF
TRBV7-9,-,-,TRBJ1-1,TGTGCCAGCAGCACAGGGAGCACTGAAGCTTTCTTT,CASSTGSTEAFF
TRBV19,-,-,TRBJ2-3,TGTGCCAGTAGTTTGGACTCACTTCTAGATACGCAGTATTTT,CASSLDSLLDTQYF
TRBV5-1,-,TRBD2,TRBJ2-2,TGCGCCAGCAGCACAGGACATCGGGAGGGGAACACCGGGGAGCTGTTTTTT,CASSTGHREGNTGELFF
TRBV6-5,-,-,TRBJ1-2,TGTGCCAGCAGTTACTCCCCAGGGCAGGGCTATGGCTACACCTTC,CASSYSPGQGYGYTF
TRBV2,-,TRBD1,TRBJ1-6,TGTGCCAGCGGGGACAGTAGAAATTCACCCCTCCACTTT,CASGDSRNSPLHF
TRBV9,-,TRBD1,TRBJ2-5,TGTGCCAGCAGCGTAGCAGCCGGGACAGTGTACCAAGAGACCCAGTACTTC,CASSVAAGTVYQETQYF
TRBV5-6,-,-,TRBJ1-2,TGTGCCAGCAGCCCCTCGCGCCCTACTAACTATGGCTACACCTTC,CASSPSRPTNYGYTF
TRBV11-2,-,-,TRBJ1-4,TGTGCCAGCAGCTTTCACGCGGGGATGGGGGATGAAAAACTGTTTTTT,CASSFHAGMGDEKLFF
TRBV6-5,few,-,TRBJ2-6,TGTGCCAGCAGTTACGAGCAGGCTGGGGCCAACGTCCTGACTTTC,CASSYEQAGANVLTF
TRBV6-1,-,-,TRBJ2-3,TGTGCCAGCACCCGGACAGCTATAAGTGGAGATACGCAGTATTTT,CASTRTAISGDTQYF
TRBV30,few,TRBD2,TRBJ2-7,TGTGCCTGGAGGGGGGGGAAACAAGGACTAGCGGGAGCCGAGCAGTACTTC,CAWRGGKQGLAGAEQYF
TRBV5-1,-,-,TRBJ1-1,TGCGCCAGCAGCTTGGGTTCCGGGCAGGGGGAAGCTTTCTTT,CASSLGSGQGEAFF
TRBV5-1,-,-,TRBJ2-3,TGCGCCAGCAGCTTGGGGGGGGCAGATACGCAGTATTTT,CASSLGGADTQYF
TRBV19,-,-,TRBJ2-7,TGTGCCAGTAGTATACCAGACTCCTACGAGCAGTACTTC,CASSIPDSYEQYF
TRBV19,-,TRBD2,TRBJ2-1,TGTGCCAGTATTCGGGGGGATGAGCAGTTCTTC,CASIRGDEQFF
TRBV6-1,once,TRBD1,TRBJ2-5,TGTGCCAGCAGTGAAGGTTTCAGGGGGCGAGAGACCCAGTACTTC,CASSEGFRGRETQYF
TRBV7-8,-,TRBD2,TRBJ2-7,TGTGCCAGCAGCTTCTACGGGACTAGCGGGTCCTACGAGCAGTACTTC,CASSFYGTSGSYEQYF
TRBV5-1,few,TRBD2,TRBJ2-3,TGCGCCAGCAGCTCCCGTCCACTACAAGCGGGACCTAGCACAGATACGCAGTATTTT,CASSSRPLQAGPSTDTQYF
TRBV19,once,TRBD1,TRBJ2-7,TGTGCCAGTAGTACCGGGACAGGGGGGTTCTACGAGCAGTACTTC,CASSTGTGGFYEQYF
TRBV5-1,-,TRBD1,TRBJ1-5,TGCGCCAGCAGCTCGGGGACAGCGAGCAATCAGCCCCAGCATTTT,CASSSGTASNQPQHF
TRBV19,-,-,TRBJ2-3,TGTGCCAGTAGTGAGCGGGGCACAGATACGCAGTATTTT,CASSERGTDTQYF
TRBV28,-,-,TRBJ2-7,TGTGCCAGCAGTTATAGTAACCCCTCTGTCTTCGAGCAGTACTTC,CASSYSNPSVFEQYF
TRBV19,few,TRBD1,TRBJ1-3,TGTGCCAGTAGTATGCTGACAGGGGGCACCTCTGGAAACACCATATATTTT,CASSMLTGGTSGNTIYF
TRBV27,few,-,TRBJ1-5,TGTGCCAGCAGTTCTCAGGGGTATAGCAATCAGCCCCAGCATTTT,CASSSQGYSNQPQHF
TRBV6-5,-,-,TRBJ2-7,TGTGCCAGCAACTCTTACGAGCAGTACTTC,CASNSYEQYF
TRBV7-9,once,-,TRBJ2-7,TGTTCCTCCTCCCAGGGATTCTACGAGCAGTACTTC,CSSSQGFYEQYF
TRBV5-5,few,TRBD2,TRBJ2-3,TGTGCCAGCAGCTTGGACGGGACTAGTACTAGCACAGATACGCAGTATTTT,CASSLDGTSTSTDTQYF
TRBV5-4,-,-,TRBJ2-7,TGTGCCAGCAGCAATGGCTCAAGCGGCTACGAGCAGTACTTC,CASSNGSSGYEQYF
TRBV2,once,-,TRBJ1-2,TGTGCCAGCAGTTCGGACTATGGCTACACCTTC,CASSSDYGYTF
TRBV27,-,-,TRBJ1-2,TGTGCCAGCAGTCGACATAACCCTAACTATGGCTACACCTTC,CASSRHNPNYGYTF
TRBV27,few,-,TRBJ1-2,TGTGCCAGCAGCCCGTCTAATGGCTACACCTTC,CASSPSNGYTF
TRBV18,-,TRBD1,TRBJ2-7,TGTGCCAGCTCACCACGTCAGGGGGTCTACGAGCAGTACTTC,CASSPRQGVYEQYF
TRBV18,few,-,TRBJ2-7,TGTGCCAGCTCACCAACCGCCACTAGCTACGAGCAGTACTTC,CASSPTATSYEQYF
TRBV7-6,few,-,TRBJ2-5,TGTGCCAGCAGCTTAGAGCCAGAGACCCAGTACTTC,CASSLEPETQYF
TRBV4-2,-,-,TRBJ2-7,TGTGCCAGCAGCCAAGACCTCCGGGGAGGATACGAGCAGTACTTC,CASSQDLRGGYEQYF
TRBV5-1,few,-,TRBJ2-1,TGCGCCAGCAGCTTGGAAGGGGTTGAGCAGTTCTTC,CASSLEGVEQFF
TRBV27,-,-,TRBJ2-1,TGTGCCAGCAGTTCAGGGGCAGTCTACAATGAGCAGTTCTTC,CASSSGAVYNEQFF
TRBV11-2,-,TRBD1,TRBJ1-4,TGTGCCAGCAGCTTAGGTACGGGACAGAGTAATGAAAAACTGTTTTTT,CASSLGTGQSNEKLFF
TRBV15,-,-,TRBJ1-1,TGTGCCACCAGCAGAGACCCCGCCAGTTTCTACACTGAAGCTTTCTTT,CATSRDPASFYTEAFF